This TCR beta chain came from a study of OX40 agonist ivuxolimab in advanced cancers. Study details: Earlier anti-PD-1, anti-PD-L1 or anti-CTLA-4 therapy was permitted; under 50% had received some.

A note on this clone: Its antigen is undetermined.

The CDR3 runs 15 residues. The ends lost 4 bases at V and 3 bases at J; junction bases unmatched: 6. Germline CDR1 and CDR2: SGHRS and YFSETQ. Libraries were prepared by immunoSEQ multiplex PCR; TCRdb keeps only in-frame clonotypes and omits some of them. The data hold 74,000 or so clones, with around 85% observed a single time. The study's findings and limits: The work left the antigen specificity of expanded peripheral T cells undetermined.

Blood sampling was done at baseline, cycle 4 day 1, and cycle 7 day 1. The V call is TRBV5-1, the J call TRBJ2-1, with 8 bases identical to TRBD2. This receptor was obtained from an adult with an advanced solid tumor such as melanoma, head and neck, liver or kidney cancer. This specimen consisted of CD4+ or CD8+ T cells sorted from blood, obtained in a trial of the OX40 agonist ivuxolimab. The CDR3 DNA reads as TGCGCCAGCAGCCTTTTAGCGGGGATCTACAATGAGCAGTTCTTC. It encodes CASSLLAGIYNEQFF.